This TCR beta chain is from a study of blood T cell repertoires in COVID-19. At the level of the study: Sites in the United States, Italy and Spain provided acute and convalescent COVID-19 samples. T cells, B-cell-depleted T cells, or PBMCs supplied cDNA or gDNA.

How the authors handled the data: From reference gene primer amplification, estimates of nucleated cell counts were derived. The assay was immunoSEQ multiplex PCR, and TCRdb's table has in-frame clones only and misses some. V, J and clone size were drawn from that table, and D and trimming were deduced from the DNA. Of about 65,000 clones in the sample, 83% are singletons; the top ten hold roughly 10%. CDR3 size: 15 residues. The ends lost 4 bases at V and 10 bases at J; junction bases unmatched: 12. Looked up from germline, CDR1 is LGHDT and CDR2 is YNNKEL (reference sequence). The sample comprised peripheral blood. The receptor's source is a man over 45 with COVID-19, enrolled during active disease. The chain links TRBV3-1 (or the pseudogene TRBV3-2) to TRBJ2-1; TRBD2 aligns across 8 bases. The CDR3, as DNA: TGTGCCAGCAGCCTGCAGAGACTAGCGATGAGAGAGCAGTTCTTC. Residues: CASSLQRLAMREQFF.